The 6 T cell receptor beta chains below come from one sample, sequenced in a study of B cell selection in AIRE deficiency. TCRdb's copy holds only in-frame clones and misses some; the assay was immunoSEQ multiplex PCR. Of about 18,000 clones detected, roughly 91% appear once; the ten largest clones hold 0.89%. Sorted regulatory T cells were CD4-positive, CD25-high and CD127-low or negative. The sample consisted of CD4+CD25+ Tregs sorted from PBMCs. The receptor set was obtained from a human donor in good health.

The genes are TRBV23-1 and TRBJ1-5; 12 bases fit TRBD1. TRBV23-1 is annotated as an ORF whose role is uncertain. The CDR3 is 17 residues long. V was pared by 6 bases and J by 6 bases, with 12 bases of the junction left unmatched. The CDR3 nucleotides are TGCGCCAGCAGCTCACCCGGGACAGGGGGCCGGGGTCAGCCCCAGCATTTT. This sequence encodes CASSSPGTGGRGQPQHF.

The rearrangement uses TRBV19 and TRBJ1-6, with D perhaps matching TRBD1 (6 bases). Trimming removed 6 bases at V and 5 bases at J, with 14 bases between. The CDR3 totals 15 residues. The V gene's germline CDR1 is LNHDA and CDR2 SQIVND (reference sequence). CDR3 region: CASREQGSNNSPLHF. CDR3 DNA: TGTGCCAGTAGAGAACAGGGATCCAATAATTCACCCCTCCACTTT.

The chain joins TRBV7-3 to TRBJ1-6, with D possibly matching TRBD1 (5 bases). Germline V gene sequence: CDR1 SGHTA, CDR2 FQGTGA. CDR3 length equals 14 residues. V lost 0 bases, J lost 8 bases, and 8 bases lay in between. The CDR3 region is CASSLTGGDSPLHF. Written as DNA, the CDR3 is TGTGCCAGCAGCTTAACTGGGGGGGATTCACCCCTCCACTTT. Looking up the rest from reference TRBV7-3 and TRBJ1-6 gives the full variable domain: GAGVSQTPSNKVTEKGKYVELRCDPISGHTALYWYRQSLGQGPEFLIYFQGTGAADDSGLPNDRFFAVRPEGSVSTLKIQRTERGDSAVYLCASSLTGGDSPLHFGNGTRLTVT.

The rearrangement links TRBV28 to TRBJ2-5, with a tentative D call TRBD1 (5 bases). The CDR3 consists of 12 residues. Trimming took off 6 bases at V and 5 bases at J, with 10 bases between the two ends. The germline gives CDR1 MDHEN, CDR2 SYDVKM. Here the CDR3 DNA reads TGTGCCAGCAGCCAGGGATGGGAGACCCAGTACTTC. Residues: CASSQGWETQYF. Full variable domain (outside the CDR3, taken from reference TRBV28 and TRBJ2-5): DVKVTQSSRYLVKRTGEKVFLECVQDMDHENMFWYRQDPGLGLRLIYFSYDVKMKEKGDIPEGYSVSREKKERFSLILESASTNQTSMYLCASSQGWETQYFGPGTRLLVL.

V and J are TRBV11-3 and TRBJ1-2; TRBD1 matches 7 bases. The CDR3 is made up of 14 amino acids. Germline-derived CDR1 and CDR2 are SGHNT and YENEEA. V lost 5 bases to trimming and J lost 5 bases; unmatched junction nucleotides: 8. The CDR3: CASSQGQAGYGYTF. The CDR3 bases are TGTGCCAGCAGCCAAGGACAGGCTGGTTATGGCTACACCTTC.

The chain has TRBV5-1 and TRBJ2-1, with a tentative D call TRBD2 (5 bases). This CDR3 has 16 residues. Looked up from germline, CDR1 is SGHRS and CDR2 is YFSETQ. Trimming removed 2 bases from V and 0 bases from J, with 12 bases in between. CDR3 nucleotides: TGCGCCAGCAGCTTATCCGGGGATAACTCCTACAATGAGCAGTTCTTC. Amino acids: CASSLSGDNSYNEQFF.